These 10 T cell receptor beta chains originate from one sample sequenced in a study of T cells after yellow fever vaccination (dated by TCRdb to the late 2010s). The library was made by 5' RACE. The instrument was an Illumina NovaSeq 6000. TCRdb's own reprocessing of the public reads used fastp at Q25 and MiXCR and kept productive beta chains. Identical CDR3 proteins give one entry, which carries the most common genes and DNA. This sample has 180,000 or so distinct CDR3 sequences in its table, and 9.5% to 11% of those were observed once. Of the sample, about 40% falls within the top ten clones. The treatment or condition tag for this specimen amounts to: live attenuated yellow fever vaccine strain. This sample comprised CD8+ T cells sorted from PBMCs, obtained 15 days after the yellow fever booster vaccination. These TCRs come from a man younger than 30 who received the YFV17D yellow fever vaccine.

The J gene is TRBJ1-6, the V gene TRBV6-6; tentatively, D is TRBD1 (6 bases). CDR3 length: 16 amino acids. Germline V gene data show CDR1 as MNHNY and CDR2 as SVGAGI (reference sequence). Trimming removed 1 base at V and 9 bases at J, with 16 bases between. The CDR3 is CASSYYLGGESSPLHF. CDR3 nucleotide sequence: TGTGCCAGCAGTTACTATCTAGGGGGTGAATCTTCACCCCTCCACTTT.

The chain joins TRBV3-1 to TRBJ1-1, with D possibly matching TRBD1 (5 bases). The V and J ends lost 0 bases and 0 bases respectively, with 8 bases between them. The CDR3 totals 15 residues. Germline CDR1 is LGHDT and CDR2 is YNNKEL (reference sequence). CDR3 sequence: CASSQDGAMNTEAFF. As DNA, the CDR3 is TGTGCCAGCAGCCAAGACGGGGCGATGAACACTGAAGCTTTCTTT. The variable domain in full, completed from reference TRBV3-1 and TRBJ1-1, reads DTAVSQTPKYLVTQMGNDKSIKCEQNLGHDTMYWYKQDSKKFLKIMFSYNNKELIINETVPNRFSPKSPDKAHLNLHINSLELGDSAVYFCASSQDGAMNTEAFFGQGTRLTVV.

This clonotype was counted only a few times. The rearrangement joins TRBV6-5 to TRBJ2-6; D gene uncertain. CDR1 and CDR2 (germline): MNHEY, SVGAGI. V lost 5 bases and J lost 0, with 5 bases in between. The CDR3 sequence is 14 residues long. The CDR3 DNA follows: TGTGCCAGCAGTCAAGGCTCTGGGGCCAACGTCCTGACTTTC. Its protein is CASSQGSGANVLTF.

The chain combines TRBV7-8 with TRBJ2-7; D unclear. This CDR3 is 13 amino acids long. V lost 2 bases, J lost 2 bases, and 7 bases lay in between. Germline V gives CDR1 SGHVS, CDR2 FQNEAQ. The CDR3 loop is CASSLSPTYEQYF. The CDR3 DNA reads as TGTGCCAGCAGCTTAAGCCCCACCTACGAGCAGTACTTC.

This clonotype showed up just a few times. The V and J genes are TRBV11-1 and TRBJ2-3; TRBD2 aligns across 9 bases. V lost 5 bases, J lost 0 bases, and 6 bases stayed unmatched. Germline V gene lookup returns CDR1 SGHAT and CDR2 FQDESV (reference sequence). The CDR3 is 16 residues long. The CDR3 loop is CASSATSGESTDTQYF. DNA of the CDR3: TGTGCCAGCAGCGCGACTAGCGGAGAAAGCACAGATACGCAGTATTTT.

This clonotype was counted between two and nine times. This chain joins TRBV7-9 and TRBJ2-3; 7 bases align to TRBD1. V was pared by 5 bases and J by 0 bases, with 5 bases of the junction left unmatched. Germline V gives CDR1 SEHNR, CDR2 FQNEAQ (reference sequence). The CDR3 has 15 residues. The CDR3 region is CASSRDSTSTDTQYF. The CDR3 nucleotides read TGTGCCAGCAGCCGGGACAGCACTAGCACAGATACGCAGTATTTT.

This rearrangement joins TRBV6-2 or TRBV6-3 to TRBJ2-3; D gene unclear. Trimming stripped 6 bases from V and 8 bases from J, with 12 bases between. Germline V gene sequence: CDR1 MNHEY, CDR2 SVGEGT. The length of the CDR3 is 12 residues. The CDR3 bases are TGTGCCAGCAGCCTAACGGTGCTTACGCAGTATTTT. This gives the protein CASSLTVLTQYF.

This clonotype was seen ten or more times. The chain carries TRBV4-1 and TRBJ2-6; 9 bases fit TRBD1. Germline CDR1 MGHRA, CDR2 YSYEKL. Trimming removed 3 bases from V and 1 base from J; junction bases left unmatched: 10. This CDR3 region has 19 residues. The CDR3 protein is CASSQGAQGATSGANVLTF. The DNA for the CDR3 is TGCGCCAGCAGCCAGGGAGCACAGGGGGCTACGTCTGGGGCCAACGTCCTGACTTTC.

This clonotype was counted only a few times. The chain joins TRBV12-3 or TRBV12-4 to TRBJ2-5, with 10 bases lining up with TRBD2. The V and J ends lost 6 bases and 2 bases, in that order; junction bases with no gene match: 9. The CDR3 runs to 16 residues. Here the CDR3 reads CASSPLGLAEQETQYF. The CDR3 region has the DNA TGTGCCAGCAGCCCCTTAGGACTAGCGGAACAAGAGACCCAGTACTTC.

Many counts were recorded for this clonotype. The chain joins TRBV7-9 to TRBJ2-1, with 11 bases identical to TRBD2. The junction had 3 bases not matched to a gene; V was cut back by 3 bases and J by 5 bases. The CDR3 has 15 residues. CDR1 is SEHNR, CDR2 FQNEAQ, per germline (reference sequence). The CDR3 spells CASSFSLAGDNEQFF. The CDR3, as DNA: TGTGCCAGCAGCTTCTCACTAGCGGGGGACAATGAGCAGTTCTTC.